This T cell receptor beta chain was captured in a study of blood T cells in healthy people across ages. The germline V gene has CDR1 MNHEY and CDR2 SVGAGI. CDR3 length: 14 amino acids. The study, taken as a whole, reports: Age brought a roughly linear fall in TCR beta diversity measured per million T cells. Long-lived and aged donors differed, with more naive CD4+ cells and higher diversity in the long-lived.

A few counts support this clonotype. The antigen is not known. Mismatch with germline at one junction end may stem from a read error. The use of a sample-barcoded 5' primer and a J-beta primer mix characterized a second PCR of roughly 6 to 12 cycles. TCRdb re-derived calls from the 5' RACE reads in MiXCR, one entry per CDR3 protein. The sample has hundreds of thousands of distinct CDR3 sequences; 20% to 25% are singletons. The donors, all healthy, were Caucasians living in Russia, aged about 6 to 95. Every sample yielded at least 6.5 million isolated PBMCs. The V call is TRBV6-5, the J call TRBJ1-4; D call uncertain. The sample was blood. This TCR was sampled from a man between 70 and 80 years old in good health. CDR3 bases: TGCGCCAGCAGTCCAAGCGGTCTGACTGCAAAACTGTTTTTT. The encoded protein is CASSPSGLTAKLFF.